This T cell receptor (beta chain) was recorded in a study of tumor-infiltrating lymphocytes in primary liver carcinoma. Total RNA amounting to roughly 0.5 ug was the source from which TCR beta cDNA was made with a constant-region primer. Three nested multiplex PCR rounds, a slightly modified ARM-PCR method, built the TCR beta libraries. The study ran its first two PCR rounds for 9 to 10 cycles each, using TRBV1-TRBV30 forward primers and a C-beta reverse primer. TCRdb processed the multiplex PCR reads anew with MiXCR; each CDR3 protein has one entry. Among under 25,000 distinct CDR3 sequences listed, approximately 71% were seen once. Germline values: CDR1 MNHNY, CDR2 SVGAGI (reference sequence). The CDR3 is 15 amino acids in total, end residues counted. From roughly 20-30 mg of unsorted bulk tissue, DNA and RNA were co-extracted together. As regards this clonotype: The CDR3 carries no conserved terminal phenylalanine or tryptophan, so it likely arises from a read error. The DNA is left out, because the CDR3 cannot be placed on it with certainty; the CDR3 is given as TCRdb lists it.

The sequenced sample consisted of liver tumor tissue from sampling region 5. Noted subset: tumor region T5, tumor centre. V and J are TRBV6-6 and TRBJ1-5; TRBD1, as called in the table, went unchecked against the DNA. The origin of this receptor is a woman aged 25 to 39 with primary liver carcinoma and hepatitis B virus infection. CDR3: CASSYGTGGNQPQHY.